This passage covers 15 T cell receptor beta chains from one sample sequenced in a study of blood T cell repertoires in COVID-19. Here immunoSEQ multiplex PCR was the method, and the copy in TCRdb shows in-frame clones only, minus some. The sample shows 150,000 to 180,000 clones, 76% of them seen only once. Sequencing input: peripheral blood. Receptors originate from a woman older than 75 with acute or convalescent COVID-19.

V is TRBV6-6 and J is TRBJ2-7; tentative D call: TRBD2 (5 bases). The CDR3 runs to 12 residues. Germline V gene lookup returns CDR1 MNHNY and CDR2 SVGAGI (reference sequence). The germline V and J ends were trimmed by 5 bases and 4 bases, with 9 bases remaining between them. For the CDR3, the DNA is TGTGCCAGCAGTCCTCCGGGATACGAGCAGTACTTC. Its translation: CASSPPGYEQYF.

The genes are TRBV2 and TRBJ1-1; D ambiguous. Germline V CDR1 and CDR2: SNHLY, FYNNEI. CDR3 length: 13 residues. V lost 1 base to trimming and J lost 6 bases, with 9 bases between them. This chain's CDR3 is CASSEGVRAEAFF. The CDR3 DNA reads TGTGCCAGCAGTGAAGGAGTACGGGCTGAAGCTTTCTTT.

The V gene is TRBV5-1, the J gene TRBJ1-2, with 7 bases identical to TRBD1. The CDR3 has 13 residues. Germline assignment: CDR1 SGHRS and CDR2 YFSETQ. Trimming removed 5 bases from V and 3 bases from J; junction bases left unmatched: 4. CDR3 loop: CASRLGQDYGYTF. In nucleotides, the CDR3 is TGCGCCAGCAGACTAGGACAGGACTATGGCTACACCTTC.

This clone appeared a single time. The chain joins TRBV7-2 to TRBJ2-7; 14 positions agree with TRBD2. Unmatched junction bases numbered 14, after V lost 7 bases and J lost 0 bases. Germline values: CDR1 SGHTA, CDR2 FQGNSA. The CDR3 has 19 residues. CDR3 residues: CASTPRGLAGAISSYEQYF. Written as DNA, the CDR3 is TGTGCCAGCACCCCCAGGGGACTAGCGGGGGCAATAAGCTCCTACGAGCAGTACTTC.

This chain connects TRBV3-1 (or the pseudogene TRBV3-2) to TRBJ2-1; TRBD1 is a possible D gene (5 bases). The CDR3 has 13 amino acids. CDR1 is LGHDT, CDR2 YNNKEL, per germline (reference sequence). V was cut by 3 bases and J by 10 bases, with 13 bases left in between. The CDR3 loop is CASSHTGSREQFF. The CDR3 DNA follows: TGTGCCAGCAGCCATACAGGTAGTCGGGAGCAGTTCTTC.

The count of this clone is one. This chain connects TRBV6-5 to TRBJ2-3; 9 bases align to TRBD1. The CDR3 length is 14 residues. CDR1 is MNHEY and CDR2 is SVGAGI in the germline V gene. Germline trimming cut 6 bases from V and 14 bases from J; bases unmatched to any gene: 15. The CDR3 spells CASSDGTGRWRWYF. The CDR3 DNA sequence: TGTGCCAGCAGCGATGGGACAGGGAGGTGGAGGTGGTATTTT.

The chain links TRBV19 to TRBJ1-2, with 7 positions matching TRBD1. Germline V gene data show CDR1 as LNHDA and CDR2 as SQIVND (reference sequence). This CDR3 has 19 amino acids. V was pared by 3 bases and J by 6 bases, with 22 bases of the junction left unmatched. CDR3 coding DNA: TGTGCCAGTAGTATGGGGTTGAGGGACAGAAGGCAGTTCGGCGATGGCTACACCTTC. Encoded protein: CASSMGLRDRRQFGDGYTF. The variable domain in full, completed from reference TRBV19 and TRBJ1-2, reads DGGITQSPKYLFRKEGQNVTLSCEQNLNHDAMYWYRQDPGQGLRLIYYSQIVNDFQKGDIAEGYSVSREKKESFPLTVTSAQKNPTAFYLCASSMGLRDRRQFGDGYTFGSGTRLTVV.

The gene calls are TRBV7-8 and TRBJ2-5; TRBD2 aligns across 8 bases. Germline trimming cut 1 base from V and 4 bases from J; bases unmatched to any gene: 11. Germline values: CDR1 SGHVS, CDR2 FQNEAQ. The CDR3 sequence is 17 residues long. In DNA form, the CDR3 reads TGTGCCAGCAGCTTAGGAGCGGGGGTGGGCAACCCAGAGACCCAGTACTTC. This encodes CASSLGAGVGNPETQYF.

The chain has TRBV28 and TRBJ2-5; D is possibly TRBD2 (6 bases). Germline lookup yields CDR1 MDHEN and CDR2 SYDVKM. This CDR3 region has 13 residues. V lost 5 bases to trimming and J lost 4 bases, with 11 bases between them. The CDR3 DNA sequence: TGTGCCAGCAGTGTTCTCGGGGGAGAGACCCAGTACTTC. It is translated as CASSVLGGETQYF.

V and J are TRBV6-5 and TRBJ2-7, with 10 bases that match TRBD2. From germline, CDR1 is MNHEY and CDR2 SVGAGI. The J segment lost 6 bases and the V segment lost 7 bases, leaving 6 bases of the junction unmatched. The CDR3 is 13 amino acids. CDR3 DNA: TGTGCCAGCACGGCTAGCGGGAGCTCCGAGCAGTACTTC. Amino acid sequence: CASTASGSSEQYF.

The genes are TRBV3-1 (or the pseudogene TRBV3-2) and TRBJ2-7; perhaps TRBD1 as D (5 bases). The length of the CDR3 is 14 residues. V dropped 8 bases and J dropped 3 bases, with 17 bases sitting between them. Per germline, CDR1 LGHDT and CDR2 YNNKEL (reference sequence). The CDR3 coding sequence is TGTGCCAGCGGGGTTGAAGGGGTAATCTACGAGCAGTACTTC. This translates into CASGVEGVIYEQYF.

The rearrangement uses TRBV15 and TRBJ1-2; D is perhaps TRBD1 (6 bases). V was pared by 5 bases and J by 6 bases, with 16 bases between. This CDR3 comprises 14 residues. From germline, CDR1 is LNHNV and CDR2 YYDKDF (reference sequence). In DNA form, the CDR3 reads TGTGCCACCAGCCTCAGGGGTCTTGTCGATGGCTACACCTTC. This codes for CATSLRGLVDGYTF.

This sequence joins TRBV30 and TRBJ2-7; 7 bases map to TRBD1. The CDR3 loop spans 13 amino acids. Germline loops: CDR1 GTSNPN, CDR2 SVGIG (reference sequence). V was clipped by 0 bases and J by 5 bases; unmatched bases: 4. The CDR3 region has the DNA TGTGCCTGGAGTGTACAGGGGAGCCACGAGCAGTACTTC. Translating it yields CAWSVQGSHEQYF.

J is TRBJ1-2 and V is TRBV2; 9 bases match TRBD1. The CDR3 totals 13 residues. The trim removed 5 bases at V and 6 bases at J, leaving 4 bases unmatched. The germline V gene has CDR1 SNHLY and CDR2 FYNNEI. This chain's CDR3 is CASSYDRGNGYTF. The CDR3 region has the DNA TGTGCCAGCAGTTACGACAGGGGGAATGGCTACACCTTC. Full variable domain (rest looked up from reference TRBV2 and TRBJ1-2): EPEVTQTPSHQVTQMGQEVILRCVPISNHLYFYWYRQILGQKVEFLVSFYNNEISEKSEIFDDQFSVERPDGSNFTLKIRSTKLEDSAMYFCASSYDRGNGYTFGSGTRLTVV.

The chain carries TRBV7-9 and TRBJ2-7; D might be TRBD2 (6 bases). The CDR3 has 17 amino acids. Germline assignment: CDR1 SEHNR and CDR2 FQNEAQ (reference sequence). V was clipped by 0 bases and J by 5 bases, with 20 bases between them. The CDR3 spells CASSLAGGYGQMDEQYF. The CDR3 region has the DNA TGTGCCAGCAGCTTAGCTGGAGGGTACGGGCAGATGGACGAGCAGTACTTC.